This T cell receptor (beta chain) was identified in a study of shared clonotypes between healthy human individuals. This clone occurred once. Trimming stripped 3 bases from V and 4 bases from J, with 9 bases between. This CDR3 has 13 residues. Per the germline V gene, CDR1 is LNHDA and CDR2 is SQIVND (reference sequence). Generated by immunoSEQ multiplex PCR, the TCRdb table keeps only in-frame clones and is missing some. Seen here are roughly 2,500,000 clones, over 85% observed once, and the top ten hold around 0.37%. This clonotype was obtained from a man aged 18 to 29 in good health. Some clones in this sample may be carry-over from other donors' samples. Sequenced: naive CD4+ T cells from PBMCs. Documented subset: CD45RA+ positively selected. J is TRBJ2-5 and V is TRBV19, with D unclear. The CDR3 DNA sequence: TGTGCCAGTAGTATGGGATTCCCAGAGACCCAGTACTTC. Its translation is CASSMGFPETQYF.